These 18 T cell receptor beta chains were all obtained from the same sample, sequenced in a study of blood T cells in healthy people across ages. A J-beta primer mix and a sample-barcoded 5' primer were used in a second PCR of roughly 7 to 12 cycles. MiXCR was run by TCRdb on the 5' RACE reads, yielding one entry per CDR3 protein. The table has fewer than 800,000 distinct CDR3 sequences, approximately 50% seen once; the top ten hold approximately 32%. The sequencing input was blood. The receptor set was obtained from a woman aged 60 to 75 in good health.

The chain recombines TRBV4-2 with TRBJ1-2; maybe TRBD1 (6 bases). V shed 0 bases and J shed 3 bases, with 17 bases lying between them. The CDR3 is 17 amino acids. CDR1 LGHNA and CDR2 YNFKEQ come from the germline V gene. The CDR3 nucleotides read TGTGCCAGCAGCCAAGAGGGTTGGCAGGGGAGGGACTATGGCTACACCTTC. Translation gives CASSQEGWQGRDYGYTF.

V gene TRBV5-5 combines with J gene TRBJ2-5; no clear D. Trimming shortened V by 2 bases and J by 2 bases, and 13 bases separated the two germline ends. The CDR3 length is 15 residues. In germline, CDR1 is SGHKS, CDR2 YYEKEE (reference sequence). CDR3 residues: CASSFLSPSQETQYF. In DNA, the CDR3 is TGTGCCAGCAGCTTTCTGTCTCCATCGCAAGAGACCCAGTACTTC.

This clonotype has a handful of counts. The chain links TRBV7-2 to TRBJ2-7; a weak D match, TRBD1 (6 bases). The DNA matches TRBJ2-5 better at its end, which makes the J call doubtful. CDR3 length: 14 amino acids. Germline-derived CDR1 and CDR2 are SGHTA and FQGNSA. Here the CDR3 DNA reads TGTGCCAGCAGCAGGGGGAGCACAATCCAGACCCAGTACTTC. Protein sequence: CASSRGSTIQTQYF.

Worth noting for this clonotype: One base away lies a much larger clone, so this may be a sequencing read error. The rearrangement links TRBV7-2 to TRBJ2-7, with 7 nucleotides matching TRBD1. The CDR3 has 14 amino acids. Germline V gene lookup returns CDR1 SGHTA and CDR2 FQGNSA. The CDR3 sequence is CVSRPTGVGLGQYF. In nucleotides, the CDR3 is TGTGTCAGCAGGCCTACAGGGGTTGGCCTCGGGCAGTACTTC. Variable domain in full (rest from reference TRBV7-2 and TRBJ2-7): GAGVSQSPSNKVTEKGKDVELRCDPISGHTALYWYRQSLGQGLEFLIYFQGNSAPDKSGLPSDRFSAERTGGSVSTLTIQRTQQEDSAVYLCVSRPTGVGLGQYFGPGTRLTVT.

This clonotype has a handful of counts. J is TRBJ2-5 and V is TRBV20-1, with D uncertain. This CDR3 comprises 14 residues. Per germline, CDR1 DFQATT and CDR2 SNEGSKA (reference sequence). V lost 0 bases and J 6 bases, leaving 14 bases between the germline ends. CDR3 nucleotides: TGCAGTGCTAGAGATCGTACTGCGAGGCAGACCCAGTACTTC. Translated, it gives CSARDRTARQTQYF.

The chain couples TRBV28 to TRBJ1-1; no clear D gene. CDR1 is MDHEN, CDR2 SYDVKM, per germline. The CDR3 contains 13 residues. V was pared by 2 bases and J by 2 bases, with 6 bases between. CDR3 in amino acids: CASSLADNTEAFF. The CDR3 bases are TGTGCCAGCAGTTTAGCGGACAACACTGAAGCTTTCTTT.

The chain is built from TRBV3-1 and TRBJ2-1; 7 positions match TRBD2. V dropped 6 bases and J dropped 6; count of bases not matched to a gene: 11. CDR1 and CDR2 from the germline V gene are LGHDT and YNNKEL (reference sequence). CDR3 length equals 15 residues. For the CDR3, the DNA is TGTGCCAGCAGAACCACTAGCGCCTGGGGCAATGAGCAGTTCTTC. Translated, it gives CASRTTSAWGNEQFF.

The chain joins TRBV5-1 to TRBJ2-3; 11 bases match TRBD2. Looked up from germline, CDR1 is SGHRS and CDR2 is YFSETQ. Trimming cost V 3 bases and J 6 bases; bases outside gene matches: 12. This CDR3 region has 17 residues. CDR3 DNA: TGCGCCAGCAGCTACGGACTAGCGGGTCTCTCCGGGGATACGCAGTATTTT. Amino acid sequence: CASSYGLAGLSGDTQYF.

V usage is TRBV27 and J usage is TRBJ2-5; 10 nucleotides match TRBD2. The DNA end lines up better with TRBJ2-7; the J call may be wrong. The germline CDR1 and CDR2 sequences are MNHEY and SMNVEV (reference sequence). The CDR3 is 16 residues long. As DNA, the CDR3 is TGTGCCAGCAGTTTATTCCCTAGCGGGGGACTCTACGAGCAGTACTTC. Protein: CASSLFPSGGLYEQYF.

The genes are TRBV27 and TRBJ1-1, with 8 bases that match TRBD1. This CDR3 comprises 13 residues. J lost 3 bases, V lost 8 bases, and 5 bases had no gene match. The germline CDR1 and CDR2 sequences are MNHEY and SMNVEV (reference sequence). The CDR3 DNA sequence: TGTGCCAGCGGGGAGACAGGGGACACTGAAGCTTTCTTT. It yields the protein CASGETGDTEAFF.

This clonotype occurred once. The chain has TRBV20-1 and TRBJ1-5; possible D gene TRBD1, 6 bases. Germline-derived CDR1 and CDR2 are DFQATT and SNEGSKA (reference sequence). The CDR3 length is 13 residues. V was clipped by 0 bases and J by 9 bases, with 12 bases between them. CDR3 sequence (DNA): TGCAGTGCTAGAGAACAGGGAGGGCGGCCCCAGCATTTT. Amino acid sequence: CSAREQGGRPQHF.

The J gene is TRBJ1-2, the V gene TRBV6-1; D gene uncertain. This CDR3 is 13 amino acids long. Germline V gives CDR1 MNHNS, CDR2 SASEGT. The V and J ends lost 3 bases and 13 bases respectively, with 18 bases between them. The CDR3 coding sequence is TGTGCCAGCAGTGAGCGCCGGAGGACGGCCTGCACCTTC. Its protein product is CASSERRRTACTF.

V gene TRBV18 combines with J gene TRBJ1-2; perhaps TRBD1 as D (5 bases). This CDR3 contains 13 residues. The germline CDR1 and CDR2 sequences are KGHSH and LQKENI. Trimming removed 6 bases at V and 4 bases at J, with 12 bases between. The CDR3 nucleotides are TGTGCCAGCTCGGACGACGGGGGCTATGGCTACACCTTC. This codes for CASSDDGGYGYTF.

The chain uses TRBV20-1 and TRBJ2-4; D perhaps matches TRBD2 (6 bases). V was cut by 3 bases and J by 3 bases, with 12 bases left in between. CDR1 and CDR2 from the germline V gene are DFQATT and SNEGSKA (reference sequence). The CDR3 contains 14 residues. CDR3 DNA sequence: TGCAGTGCTAGTCGCGGGACGGGCAAAAACATTCAGTACTTC. It encodes CSASRGTGKNIQYF.

This chain uses TRBV29-1 with TRBJ1-1, with a tentative D call TRBD1 (5 bases). The CDR3 runs 15 residues. CDR1 and CDR2 (germline): SQVTM, ANQGSEA. V gave up 1 base and J gave up 1 base, with 13 bases separating them. The CDR3 loop reads CSVEVRGHRNTEAFF. CDR3 bases: TGCAGCGTTGAAGTAAGAGGACATCGGAACACTGAAGCTTTCTTT.

This clonotype was seen a few times. The CDR3 bases are TGTGCCAGCAGCCAACACTCGGGACGATCTTATGGCTACACCTTC. This translates into CASSQHSGRSYGYTF. This chain links TRBV6-2 or TRBV6-3 with TRBJ1-2; a weak D match, TRBD1 (5 bases). V lost 6 bases, J lost 5 bases, and 19 bases lay in between. Per germline, CDR1 MNHEY and CDR2 SVGEGT. This CDR3 comprises 15 residues.

This clonotype was recorded a few times. The J gene is TRBJ1-2, the V gene TRBV7-9; D perhaps matches TRBD1 (6 bases). With 4 bases removed from V and 8 bases from J, the gap between germline ends came to 14 bases. CDR1 and CDR2 (germline): SEHNR, FQNEAQ (reference sequence). The CDR3 spans 13 residues. In nucleotides, the CDR3 is TGTGCCAGCAGCTCATGGACAGACAGAGGCTACACCTTC. Its translation: CASSSWTDRGYTF.

The chain recombines TRBV6-2 or TRBV6-3 with TRBJ2-5; no firm D call. The germline CDR1 and CDR2 sequences are MNHEY and SVGEGT. This CDR3 is 14 amino acids long. V lost 0 bases to trimming and J lost 1 base, with 6 bases between them. The CDR3 bases are TGTGCCAGCAGTTACTCCGACCCCCAAGAGACCCAGTACTTC. Encoded protein: CASSYSDPQETQYF.